This T cell receptor beta chain was recorded in a study of blood T cell repertoires in COVID-19. Overall study context: Donors in the United States, Italy and Spain gave samples during acute or convalescent COVID-19.

This CDR3 region has 15 residues. Germline CDR1 reads MNHNS; CDR2 reads SASEGT. J was trimmed by 9 bases and V by 2 bases; bases with no gene match: 8. Original analysis: It was from reference gene primer amplification that nucleated cell counts were estimated. Sequenced by immunoSEQ multiplex PCR; TCRdb stores in-frame clones only, minus some. Clonal size and the V and J genes are those of that table, whereas D and trimming came from the DNA. The data contain around 160,000 clones, roughly 90% of them singletons. The sequencing sample was made of peripheral blood. The chain employs TRBV6-1 and TRBJ1-5; 9 bases align to TRBD1. The TCR sequence derives from a man aged 55-75 years with active or convalescent COVID-19. The CDR3 nucleotides read TGTGCCAGCAGTGAAACGGACAGGGGTTTAGGGCCCCAGCATTTT. It specifies CASSETDRGLGPQHF.